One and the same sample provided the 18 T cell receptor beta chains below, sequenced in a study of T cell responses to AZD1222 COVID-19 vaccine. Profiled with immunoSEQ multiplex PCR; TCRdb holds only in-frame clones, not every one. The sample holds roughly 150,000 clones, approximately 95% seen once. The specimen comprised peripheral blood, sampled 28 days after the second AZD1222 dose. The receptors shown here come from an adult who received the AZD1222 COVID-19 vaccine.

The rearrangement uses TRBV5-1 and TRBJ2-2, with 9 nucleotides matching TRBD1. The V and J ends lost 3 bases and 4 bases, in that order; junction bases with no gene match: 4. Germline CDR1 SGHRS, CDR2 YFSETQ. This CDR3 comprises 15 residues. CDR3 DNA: TGCGCCAGCAGCTGGGGACAGGGTGGCACCGGGGAGCTGTTTTTT. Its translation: CASSWGQGGTGELFF.

CDR3 in DNA: TGTGCCAGCAGTCGTAAGACTAGCGGGGGATTCACAGATACGCAGTATTTT. Translated: CASSRKTSGGFTDTQYF. The V gene is TRBV7-3, the J gene TRBJ2-3; 12 positions agree with TRBD2. V lost 6 bases, J lost 2 bases, and 9 bases stayed unmatched. The V gene's germline CDR1 is SGHTA and CDR2 FQGTGA. The CDR3 totals 17 residues.

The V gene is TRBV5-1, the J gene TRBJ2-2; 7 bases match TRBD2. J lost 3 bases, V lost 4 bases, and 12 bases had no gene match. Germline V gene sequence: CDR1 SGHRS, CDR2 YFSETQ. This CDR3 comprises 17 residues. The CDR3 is CASSPGGRLADTGELFF. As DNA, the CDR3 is TGCGCCAGCAGCCCGGGGGGTCGGCTAGCGGACACCGGGGAGCTGTTTTTT.

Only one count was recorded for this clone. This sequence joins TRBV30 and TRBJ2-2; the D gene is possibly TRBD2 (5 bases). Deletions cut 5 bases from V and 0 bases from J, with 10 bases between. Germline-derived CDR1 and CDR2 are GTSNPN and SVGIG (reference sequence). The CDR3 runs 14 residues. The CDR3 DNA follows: TGTGCCTGGGGACCGGGAACGAACACCGGGGAGCTGTTTTTT. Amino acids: CAWGPGTNTGELFF.

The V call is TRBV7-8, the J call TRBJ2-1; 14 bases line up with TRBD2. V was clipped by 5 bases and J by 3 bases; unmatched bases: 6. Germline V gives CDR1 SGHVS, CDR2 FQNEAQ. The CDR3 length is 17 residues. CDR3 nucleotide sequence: TGTGCCAGCAGCACGGGACTAGCGGGGGCCTACTACAATGAGCAGTTCTTC. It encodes CASSTGLAGAYYNEQFF.

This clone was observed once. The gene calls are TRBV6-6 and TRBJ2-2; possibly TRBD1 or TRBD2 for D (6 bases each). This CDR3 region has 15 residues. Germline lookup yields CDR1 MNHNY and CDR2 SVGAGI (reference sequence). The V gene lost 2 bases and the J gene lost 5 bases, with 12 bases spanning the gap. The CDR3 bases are TGTGCCAGCAGTTACGAACAGGGAGGAACCGGGGAGCTGTTTTTT. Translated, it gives CASSYEQGGTGELFF.

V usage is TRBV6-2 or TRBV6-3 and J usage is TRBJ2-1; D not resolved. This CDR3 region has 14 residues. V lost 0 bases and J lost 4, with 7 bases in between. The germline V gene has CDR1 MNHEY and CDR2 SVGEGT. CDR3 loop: CASSYSGDYNEQFF. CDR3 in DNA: TGTGCCAGCAGTTACTCTGGGGATTACAATGAGCAGTTCTTC.

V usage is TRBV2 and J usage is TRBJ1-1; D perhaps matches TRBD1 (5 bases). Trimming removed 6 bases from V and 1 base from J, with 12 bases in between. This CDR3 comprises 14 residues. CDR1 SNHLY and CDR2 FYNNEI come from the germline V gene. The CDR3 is CASSLTETNTEAFF. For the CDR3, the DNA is TGTGCCAGCAGCTTGACAGAGACGAACACTGAAGCTTTCTTT. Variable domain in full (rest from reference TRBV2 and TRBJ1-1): EPEVTQTPSHQVTQMGQEVILRCVPISNHLYFYWYRQILGQKVEFLVSFYNNEISEKSEIFDDQFSVERPDGSNFTLKIRSTKLEDSAMYFCASSLTETNTEAFFGQGTRLTVV.

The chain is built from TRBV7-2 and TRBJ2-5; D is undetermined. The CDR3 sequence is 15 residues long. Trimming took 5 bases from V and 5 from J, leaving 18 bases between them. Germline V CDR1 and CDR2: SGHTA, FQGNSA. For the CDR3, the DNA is TGTGCCAGCAGCCGCTGGGTGTCCTTTGTGGAGACCCAGTACTTC. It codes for CASSRWVSFVETQYF.

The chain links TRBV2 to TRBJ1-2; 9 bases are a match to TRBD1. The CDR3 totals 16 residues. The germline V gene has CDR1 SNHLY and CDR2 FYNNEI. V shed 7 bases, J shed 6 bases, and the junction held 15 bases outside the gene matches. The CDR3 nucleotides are TGTGCCAGCAAATTATCCGGGACAGGGATTAGGAATGGCTACACCTTC. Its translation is CASKLSGTGIRNGYTF.

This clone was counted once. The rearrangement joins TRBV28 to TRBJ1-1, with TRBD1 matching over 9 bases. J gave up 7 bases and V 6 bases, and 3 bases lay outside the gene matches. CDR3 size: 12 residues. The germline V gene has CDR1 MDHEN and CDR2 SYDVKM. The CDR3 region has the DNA TGTGCCAGCAGGGACAGGGGTTTTGAAGCTTTCTTT. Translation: CASRDRGFEAFF.

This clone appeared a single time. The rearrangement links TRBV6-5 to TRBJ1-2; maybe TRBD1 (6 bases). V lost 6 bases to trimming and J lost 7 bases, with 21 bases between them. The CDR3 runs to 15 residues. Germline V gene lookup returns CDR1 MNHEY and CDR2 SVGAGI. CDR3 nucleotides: TGTGCCAGCAGCAACAGGGAAGGAGCTGCTCGTGGCTACACCTTC. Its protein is CASSNREGAARGYTF.

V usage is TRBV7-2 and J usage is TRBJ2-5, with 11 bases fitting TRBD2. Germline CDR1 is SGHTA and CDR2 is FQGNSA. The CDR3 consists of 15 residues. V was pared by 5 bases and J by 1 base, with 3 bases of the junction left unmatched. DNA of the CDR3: TGTGCCAGCAGCCTGACTAGCGGGGTCCAAGAGACCCAGTACTTC. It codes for CASSLTSGVQETQYF.

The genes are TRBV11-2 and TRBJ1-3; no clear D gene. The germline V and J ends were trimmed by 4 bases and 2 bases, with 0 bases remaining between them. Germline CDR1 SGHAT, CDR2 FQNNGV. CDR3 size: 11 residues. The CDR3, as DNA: TGTGCCAGCAGCTCTGGAAACACCATATATTTT. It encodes CASSSGNTIYF.

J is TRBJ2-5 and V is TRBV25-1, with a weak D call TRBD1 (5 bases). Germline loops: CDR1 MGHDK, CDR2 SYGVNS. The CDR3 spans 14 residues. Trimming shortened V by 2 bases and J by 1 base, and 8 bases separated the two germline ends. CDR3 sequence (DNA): TGTGCCAGCAGTGAAAGGGGCAGCCAAGAGACCCAGTACTTC. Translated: CASSERGSQETQYF.

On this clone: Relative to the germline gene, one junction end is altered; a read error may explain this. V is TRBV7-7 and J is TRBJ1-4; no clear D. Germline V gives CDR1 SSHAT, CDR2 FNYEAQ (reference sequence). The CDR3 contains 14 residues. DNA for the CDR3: TGTGCTAGCAGCTTAGGACCCATAGGGGAAAAACTGTTTTTT. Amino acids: CASSLGPIGEKLFF.

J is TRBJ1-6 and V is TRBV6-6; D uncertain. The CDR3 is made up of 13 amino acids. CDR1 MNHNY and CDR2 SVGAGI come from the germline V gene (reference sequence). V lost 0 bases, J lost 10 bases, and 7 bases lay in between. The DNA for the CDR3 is TGTGCCAGCAGTTACTCGATGGGATCACCCCTCCACTTT. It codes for CASSYSMGSPLHF.

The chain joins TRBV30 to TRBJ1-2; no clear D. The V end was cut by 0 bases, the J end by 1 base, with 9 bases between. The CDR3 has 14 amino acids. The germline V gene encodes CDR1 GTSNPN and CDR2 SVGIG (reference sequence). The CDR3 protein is CAWSVFRINYGYTF. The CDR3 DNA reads TGTGCCTGGAGTGTATTCAGAATTAACTATGGCTACACCTTC.